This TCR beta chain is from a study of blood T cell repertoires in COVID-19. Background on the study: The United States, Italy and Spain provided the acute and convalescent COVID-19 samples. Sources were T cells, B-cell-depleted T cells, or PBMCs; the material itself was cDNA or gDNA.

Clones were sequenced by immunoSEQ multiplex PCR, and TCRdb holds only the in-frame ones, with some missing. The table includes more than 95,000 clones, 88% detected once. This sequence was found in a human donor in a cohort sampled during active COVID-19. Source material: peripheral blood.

The CDR3 loop reads CATKTGEYEQFF. CDR3 coding DNA: TGTGCCACGAAGACAGGGGAGTATGAGCAGTTCTTC. This rearrangement joins TRBV10-3 to TRBJ2-1; TRBD1 matches at 8 bases. CDR1 ENHRY and CDR2 SYGVKD come from the germline V gene. Germline trimming cut 10 bases from V and 8 bases from J; bases unmatched to any gene: 7. The CDR3 loop spans 12 amino acids.